This T cell receptor beta chain stems from a study of patients and donors after allogeneic stem cell transplantation. This CDR3 region has 15 residues. CDR1 is SGHRS and CDR2 is YFSETQ in the germline V gene. V was clipped by 3 bases and J by 2 bases; unmatched bases: 4. TCRdb passed the RT-PCR reads through MiXCR, listing each CDR3 protein once. The data contain about 200,000 distinct CDR3 sequences, about 37% of them singletons. This clonotype was seen only a few times. This TCR derives from a human donor who was either an allogeneic HSCT recipient or a stem cell or donor lymphocyte infusion donor (not recorded which). It is not recorded whose cells these are; they may come from a transplant donor. The chain has TRBV5-1 and TRBJ1-3; TRBD1 agrees at 8 bases. The sequencing input was blood, either unsorted or a sorted T cell fraction (not recorded which). The CDR3 region is CASSSQGATGNTIYF. The CDR3 DNA reads as TGCGCCAGCAGCTCTCAGGGGGCAACTGGAAACACCATATATTTT.